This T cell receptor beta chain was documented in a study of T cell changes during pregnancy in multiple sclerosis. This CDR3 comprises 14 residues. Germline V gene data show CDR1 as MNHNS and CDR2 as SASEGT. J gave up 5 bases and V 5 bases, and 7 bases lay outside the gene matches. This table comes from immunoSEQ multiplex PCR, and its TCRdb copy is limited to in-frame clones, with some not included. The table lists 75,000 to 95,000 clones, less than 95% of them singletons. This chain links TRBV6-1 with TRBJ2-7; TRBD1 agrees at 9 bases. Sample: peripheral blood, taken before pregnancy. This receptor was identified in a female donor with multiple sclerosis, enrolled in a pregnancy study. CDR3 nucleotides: TGTGCCAGCAGTCGAACGGACAGGGGCCACGAGCAGTACTTC. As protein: CASSRTDRGHEQYF.